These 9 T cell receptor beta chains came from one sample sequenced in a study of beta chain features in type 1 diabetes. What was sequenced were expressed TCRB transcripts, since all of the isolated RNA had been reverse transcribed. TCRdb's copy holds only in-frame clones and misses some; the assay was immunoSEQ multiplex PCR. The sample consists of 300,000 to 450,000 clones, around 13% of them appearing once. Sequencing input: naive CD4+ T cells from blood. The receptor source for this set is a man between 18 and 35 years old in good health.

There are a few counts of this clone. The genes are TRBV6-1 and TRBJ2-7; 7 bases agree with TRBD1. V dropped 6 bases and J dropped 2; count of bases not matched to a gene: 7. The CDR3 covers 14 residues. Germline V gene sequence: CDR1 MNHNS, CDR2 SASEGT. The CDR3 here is CASSPGQRPYEQYF. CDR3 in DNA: TGTGCCAGCAGCCCGGGACAGCGACCCTACGAGCAGTACTTC.

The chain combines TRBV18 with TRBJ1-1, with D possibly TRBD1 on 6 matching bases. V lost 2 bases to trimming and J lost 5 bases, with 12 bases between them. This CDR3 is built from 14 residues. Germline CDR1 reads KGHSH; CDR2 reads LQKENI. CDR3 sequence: CASSPGQLVTEAFF. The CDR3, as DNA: TGTGCCAGCTCACCAGGACAGTTAGTAACTGAAGCTTTCTTT.

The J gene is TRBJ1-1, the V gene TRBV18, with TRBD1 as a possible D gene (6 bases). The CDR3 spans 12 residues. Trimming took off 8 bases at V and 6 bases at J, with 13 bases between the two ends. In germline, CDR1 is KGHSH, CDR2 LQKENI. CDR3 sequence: CASVEGDAEAFF. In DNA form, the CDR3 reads TGTGCCAGCGTCGAGGGGGACGCTGAAGCTTTCTTT.

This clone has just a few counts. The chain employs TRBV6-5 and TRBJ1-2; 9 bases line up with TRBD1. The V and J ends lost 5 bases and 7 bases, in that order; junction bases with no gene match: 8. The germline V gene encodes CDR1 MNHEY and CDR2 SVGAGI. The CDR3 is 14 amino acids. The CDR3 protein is CASSPSGQGFGYTF. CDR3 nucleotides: TGTGCCAGCAGTCCTTCGGGACAGGGTTTTGGCTACACCTTC.

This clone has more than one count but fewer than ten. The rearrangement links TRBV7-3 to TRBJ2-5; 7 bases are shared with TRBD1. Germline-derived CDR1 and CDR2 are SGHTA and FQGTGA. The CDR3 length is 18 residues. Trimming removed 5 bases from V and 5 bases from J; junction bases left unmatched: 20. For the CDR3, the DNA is TGTGCCAGCAGCCCGAGACCCACAGGGGCCGGCAACGGGGAGACCCAGTACTTC. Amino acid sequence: CASSPRPTGAGNGETQYF.

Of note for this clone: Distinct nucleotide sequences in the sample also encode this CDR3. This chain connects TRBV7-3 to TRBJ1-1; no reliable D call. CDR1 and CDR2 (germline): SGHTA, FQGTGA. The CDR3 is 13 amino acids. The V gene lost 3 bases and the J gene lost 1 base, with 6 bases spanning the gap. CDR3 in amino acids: CASSFSGNTEAFF. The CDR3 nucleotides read TGTGCCAGCAGCTTCAGTGGGAACACTGAAGCTTTCTTT.

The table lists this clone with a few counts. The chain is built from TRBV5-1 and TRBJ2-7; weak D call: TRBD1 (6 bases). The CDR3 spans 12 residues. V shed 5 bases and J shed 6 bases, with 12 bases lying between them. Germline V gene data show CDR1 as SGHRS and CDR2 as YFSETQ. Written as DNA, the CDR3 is TGCGCCAGCAGGTTAACAGGGACCGAGCAGTACTTC. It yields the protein CASRLTGTEQYF.

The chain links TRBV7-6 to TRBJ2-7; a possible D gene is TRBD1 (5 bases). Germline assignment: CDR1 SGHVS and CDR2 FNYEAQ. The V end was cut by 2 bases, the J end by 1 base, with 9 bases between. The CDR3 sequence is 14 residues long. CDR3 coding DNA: TGTGCCAGCAGCTTACAAGACAGATCCTACGAGCAGTACTTC. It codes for CASSLQDRSYEQYF.

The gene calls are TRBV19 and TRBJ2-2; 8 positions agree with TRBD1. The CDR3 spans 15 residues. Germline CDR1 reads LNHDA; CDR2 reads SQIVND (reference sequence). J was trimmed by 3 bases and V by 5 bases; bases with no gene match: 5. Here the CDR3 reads CASSRTGKHTGELFF. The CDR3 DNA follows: TGTGCCAGTAGTCGGACAGGGAAGCACACCGGGGAGCTGTTTTTT.